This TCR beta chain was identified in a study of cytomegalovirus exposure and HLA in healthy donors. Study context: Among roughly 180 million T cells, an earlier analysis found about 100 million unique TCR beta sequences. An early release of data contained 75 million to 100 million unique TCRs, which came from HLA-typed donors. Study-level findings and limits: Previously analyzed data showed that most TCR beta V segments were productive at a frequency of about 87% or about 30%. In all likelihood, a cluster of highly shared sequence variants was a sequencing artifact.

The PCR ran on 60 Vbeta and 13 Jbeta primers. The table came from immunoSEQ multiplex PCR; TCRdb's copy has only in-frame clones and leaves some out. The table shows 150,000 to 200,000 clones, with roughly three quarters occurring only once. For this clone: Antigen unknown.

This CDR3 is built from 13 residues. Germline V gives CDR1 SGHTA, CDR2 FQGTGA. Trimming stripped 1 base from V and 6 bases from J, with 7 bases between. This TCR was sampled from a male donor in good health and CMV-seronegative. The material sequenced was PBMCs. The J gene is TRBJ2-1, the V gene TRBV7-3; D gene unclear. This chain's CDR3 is CASSLRWANEQFF. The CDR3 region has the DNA TGTGCCAGCAGCTTAAGGTGGGCCAATGAGCAGTTCTTC.